Following are 23 T cell receptor beta chains from one sample sequenced in a study of regulatory T cells in long-lasting Graves disease. As for time point: persistent/refractory GD, antithyroid drugs over 5 years with positive TRAb. Extracted RNA from PBMCs served as the source of the TCR library. Libraries of TCR beta came from iRepertoire HTBI primers plus Arm-PCR of CDR3 regions. TCRdb fed the multiplex PCR reads into MiXCR, producing one record per CDR3 protein. The data contain some 370,000 distinct CDR3 sequences, 20% to 25% of them singletons. This sample comprised peripheral blood mononuclear cells (PBMCs), obtained when the disease was refractory, from a patient treated with antithyroid drugs. The source is a female donor with Graves disease.

There are a few counts of this clonotype. J is TRBJ2-7 and V is TRBV7-2; the D call may be TRBD1 or TRBD2 (5 bases each). The germline V gene encodes CDR1 SGHTA and CDR2 FQGNSA. V was trimmed by 2 bases and J by 0 bases, leaving 11 bases between them. The CDR3 sequence is 15 residues long. CDR3 sequence (DNA): TGTGCCAGCAGCTTACTGCCGGGACCCTCCTACGAGCAGTACTTC. Amino acids: CASSLLPGPSYEQYF.

The rearrangement joins TRBV18 to TRBJ2-4; the D gene is possibly TRBD1 (5 bases). The CDR3 totals 15 residues. The V and J ends lost 6 bases and 10 bases respectively, with 22 bases between them. Germline V lookup: CDR1 KGHSH, CDR2 LQKENI. The CDR3, as DNA: TGTGCCAGCTCTCTTCAGGGCCTTAGCCTTGAGATTCAGTACTTC. Residues: CASSLQGLSLEIQYF.

The chain recombines TRBV4-3 with TRBJ2-2, with D possibly being TRBD1 (6 bases). This CDR3 contains 14 residues. V was clipped by 5 bases and J by 6 bases, with 13 bases between them. Germline-derived CDR1 and CDR2 are LGHNA and YSLEER. The CDR3 is CASSGKQGSGELFF. CDR3 in DNA: TGCGCCAGCAGCGGCAAACAGGGTTCCGGGGAGCTGTTTTTT.

Details on this clonotype: It may be a read error: a sequence one base away is much more abundant. The chain recombines TRBV6-2 or TRBV6-3 with TRBJ1-1, with D unresolved. The CDR3 runs to 15 residues. Per germline, CDR1 MNHEY and CDR2 SVGEGT. CDR3 sequence: CASSSVLAGNTEALF. CDR3 bases: TGTGCCAGCAGTTCGGTTTTAGCGGGGAACACTGAAGCTCTCTTT.

The genes are TRBV27 and TRBJ1-3; 9 positions match TRBD1. V lost 5 bases and J lost 2; bases outside the gene matches: 7. Germline-derived CDR1 and CDR2 are MNHEY and SMNVEV (reference sequence). The CDR3 is made up of 16 amino acids. CDR3 residues: CASSPDRGVAGNTIYF. CDR3 DNA: TGTGCCAGCAGTCCTGACAGGGGGGTGGCTGGAAACACCATATATTTT.

This clonotype was found many times. This chain links TRBV28 with TRBJ2-7, with TRBD1 matching 7 bases. V gave up 8 bases and J gave up 2 bases; unmatched junction bases: 9. This CDR3 spans 14 amino acids. Germline-derived CDR1 and CDR2 are MDHEN and SYDVKM. CDR3 sequence (DNA): TGTGCCAGCGATGGGGGACAGTCCACCTACGAGCAGTACTTC. It is translated as CASDGGQSTYEQYF.

This clonotype was picked up many times. The rearrangement links TRBV7-2 to TRBJ1-2, with 9 bases aligning to TRBD1. The CDR3 contains 14 residues. In germline, CDR1 is SGHTA, CDR2 FQGNSA. The trim removed 4 bases at V and 5 bases at J, leaving 5 bases unmatched. The CDR3 region has the DNA TGTGCCAGCAGCTCGGGACAGGGTTATTATGGCTACACCTTC. Translation gives CASSSGQGYYGYTF.

The gene calls are TRBV7-9 and TRBJ2-7; D assignment may be TRBD1 or TRBD2 (5 bases each). Looked up from germline, CDR1 is SEHNR and CDR2 is FQNEAQ (reference sequence). The CDR3 is 12 amino acids. Trimming removed 6 bases from V and 6 bases from J, with 12 bases in between. The CDR3 bases are TGTGCCAGCAGGCCTTCTGGGGGCGAGCAGTACTTC. This encodes CASRPSGGEQYF.

Comments on this clonotype: A much larger clonotype is one base distant, so this may be a read error. The J gene is TRBJ2-7, the V gene TRBV27; TRBD2 aligns across 10 bases. Looked up from germline, CDR1 is MNHEY and CDR2 is SMNVEV (reference sequence). The V gene end was trimmed by 8 bases and the J gene end by 0 bases; junction bases not matched to a gene: 7. The CDR3 sequence is 15 residues long. CDR3 DNA sequence: TGTGCCAGCCGGGCCAGGACTAGCGGCTCCTACGAGCAGTACTTC. This codes for CASRARTSGSYEQYF.

This clonotype was observed at least ten times. The chain uses TRBV7-9 and TRBJ2-7, with no clear D. The CDR3 has 9 amino acids. V was cut by 9 bases and J by 4 bases, with 4 bases left in between. The V gene's germline CDR1 is SEHNR and CDR2 FQNEAQ (reference sequence). DNA of the CDR3: TGTGCCAGGGCTTACGAGCAGTACTTC. Residues: CARAYEQYF.

This chain uses TRBV19 with TRBJ2-4; TRBD1 is a possible D gene (6 bases). This CDR3 spans 15 amino acids. Germline V gene data show CDR1 as LNHDA and CDR2 as SQIVND (reference sequence). The V and J ends lost 4 bases and 5 bases respectively, with 15 bases between them. CDR3 nucleotides: TGTGCCAGTAGTAGTATGGGACAAGTACAAAACATTCAGTACTTC. It encodes CASSSMGQVQNIQYF.

This clonotype was found many times. V and J are TRBV6-1 and TRBJ2-7; 9 nucleotides line up with TRBD1. Trimming at V came to 10 bases and at J to 5 bases, leaving 12 bases not matched to a gene. In germline, CDR1 is MNHNS, CDR2 SASEGT. This CDR3 contains 14 residues. CDR3 sequence: CATRSWTGVHEQYF. The CDR3 bases are TGTGCCACGCGCTCCTGGACAGGGGTCCACGAGCAGTACTTC.

The chain employs TRBV20-1 and TRBJ2-7; 8 bases line up with TRBD1. The junction had 8 bases not matched to a gene; V was cut back by 1 base and J by 3 bases. The CDR3 contains 15 residues. The germline CDR1 and CDR2 sequences are DFQATT and SNEGSKA (reference sequence). The CDR3 sequence is CSARGTGTNLYEQYF. CDR3 coding DNA: TGCAGTGCTAGAGGGACAGGGACCAACCTCTACGAGCAGTACTTC.

This clonotype was counted ten times or more. This sequence joins TRBV30 and TRBJ2-7; D unclear. The V end was cut by 0 bases, the J end by 1 base, with 7 bases between. CDR3 length: 13 residues. CDR1 and CDR2 (germline): GTSNPN, SVGIG (reference sequence). CDR3 sequence: CAWSVLGSYEQYF. The CDR3 bases are TGTGCCTGGAGTGTACTTGGGTCCTACGAGCAGTACTTC.

The genes are TRBV5-5 and TRBJ2-7, with D possibly matching TRBD1 (5 bases). CDR3 length: 13 residues. Germline loops: CDR1 SGHKS, CDR2 YYEKEE (reference sequence). V was cut by 3 bases and J by 3 bases, with 10 bases left in between. As DNA, the CDR3 is TGTGCCAGCAGCTCGACAGACTTCTACGAGCAGTACTTC. This encodes CASSSTDFYEQYF. The entire variable domain, with the rest obtained from reference TRBV5-5 and TRBJ2-7, is as follows: DAGVTQSPTHLIKTRGQQVTLRCSPISGHKSVSWYQQVLGQGPQFIFQYYEKEERGRGNFPDRFSARQFPNYSSELNVNALLLGDSALYLCASSSTDFYEQYFGPGTRLTVT.

In this sample, this clonotype turned up a few times. V usage is TRBV30 and J usage is TRBJ2-2; 10 bases agree with TRBD2. CDR3 length: 16 residues. From germline, CDR1 is GTSNPN and CDR2 SVGIG (reference sequence). With V trimmed by 7 bases and J by 8 bases, 16 bases remained unmatched. The CDR3 DNA reads TGTGCCTCGAGATCCGGGACTAGCGCCTTAGCTGGGGAGCTGTTTTTT. Amino acid sequence: CASRSGTSALAGELFF.

This clonotype has a count of ten or more. V is TRBV20-1 and J is TRBJ1-4; the D is unclear. Trimming took 3 bases from V and 8 from J, leaving 13 bases between them. This CDR3 is 13 amino acids long. In germline, CDR1 is DFQATT, CDR2 SNEGSKA (reference sequence). Written as DNA, the CDR3 is TGCAGTGCTAGTCCTGGGATGGCCGAAAAACTGTTTTTT. It is translated as CSASPGMAEKLFF.

The V and J genes are TRBV4-3 and TRBJ2-7; 7 nucleotides align to TRBD2. Germline-derived CDR1 and CDR2 are LGHNA and YSLEER. The V segment lost 0 bases and the J segment 4 bases; nucleotides outside the gene matches: 18. There are 19 residues in the CDR3. CDR3 coding DNA: TGCGCCAGCAGCCAAGAAACTAGCGACAGAGAGATGGGATGGTACGAGCAGTACTTC. As protein: CASSQETSDREMGWYEQYF.

The sample holds a few counts of this clonotype. The rearrangement uses TRBV6-5 and TRBJ2-2; a weak D match, TRBD2 (5 bases). The CDR3 covers 17 residues. Germline V gene sequence: CDR1 MNHEY, CDR2 SVGAGI. Trimming removed 2 bases from V and 6 bases from J, with 19 bases in between. The CDR3 is CASSYGSAAIGSGELFF. In nucleotides, the CDR3 is TGTGCCAGCAGTTACGGGAGCGCCGCGATAGGTTCCGGGGAGCTGTTTTTT.

This rearrangement joins TRBV15 to TRBJ2-6, with D perhaps matching TRBD1 (6 bases). From germline, CDR1 is LNHNV and CDR2 YYDKDF (reference sequence). V was cut by 5 bases and J by 0 bases, with 20 bases left in between. This CDR3 comprises 19 residues. For the CDR3, the DNA is TGTGCCACCAGCGAGATGATAGGCCAGGGGAACTCTGGGGCCAACGTCCTGACTTTC. The encoded protein is CATSEMIGQGNSGANVLTF.

This clonotype was counted ten times or more. The chain couples TRBV12-3 or TRBV12-4 to TRBJ2-2; perhaps TRBD2 as D (6 bases). The CDR3 consists of 15 residues. V lost 2 bases to trimming and J lost 8 bases, with 15 bases between them. The CDR3 region is CASSLRRERAGELFF. The CDR3 region has the DNA TGTGCCAGCAGTTTACGGCGAGAGCGGGCGGGGGAGCTGTTTTTT.

Many counts were recorded for this clonotype. This chain connects TRBV7-2 to TRBJ2-5; either TRBD1 or TRBD2 may supply D (5 bases each). With 1 base removed from V and 5 bases from J, the gap between germline ends came to 14 bases. The CDR3 has 15 amino acids. CDR1 is SGHTA and CDR2 is FQGNSA in the germline V gene. CDR3 loop: CASSLGGRGSETQYF. As DNA, the CDR3 is TGTGCCAGCAGCTTAGGGGGCCGAGGGTCGGAGACCCAGTACTTC.

This clonotype has more than one count but fewer than ten. The V and J genes are TRBV19 and TRBJ2-7; perhaps TRBD2 as D (5 bases). Trimming took 5 bases from V and 0 from J, leaving 14 bases between them. This CDR3 comprises 15 residues. Germline CDR1 is LNHDA and CDR2 is SQIVND (reference sequence). The CDR3 loop is CASSVGGLNSYEQYF. The CDR3 DNA reads TGTGCCAGTAGTGTCGGCGGACTGAACTCCTACGAGCAGTACTTC.